This T cell receptor (beta chain) was documented in a study of T cell changes during pregnancy in multiple sclerosis. CDR1 SGHAT and CDR2 FQNNGV come from the germline V gene. The CDR3 loop spans 18 amino acids. Trimming stripped 4 bases from V and 1 base from J, with 22 bases between. Measured with immunoSEQ multiplex PCR; TCRdb has only the in-frame clones, and not every one. The sample has around 69,000 clones, around nine tenths seen once. The source was peripheral blood, collected in the third trimester of pregnancy. J is TRBJ1-1 and V is TRBV11-2; D possibly corresponds to TRBD1 (5 bases). The receptor's source is a female donor with multiple sclerosis, enrolled in a pregnancy study. The CDR3 sequence is CASSSGGATGLWNTEAFF. In DNA form, the CDR3 reads TGTGCCAGCAGCTCAGGAGGGGCGACTGGGCTATGGAACACTGAAGCTTTCTTT. The whole variable domain, filled in from reference TRBV11-2 and TRBJ1-1, reads EAGVAQSPRYKIIEKRQSVAFWCNPISGHATLYWYQQILGQGPKLLIQFQNNGVVDDSQLPKDRFSAERLKGVDSTLKIQPAKLEDSAVYLCASSSGGATGLWNTEAFFGQGTRLTVV.